The subject of this entry is one TCR beta chain. Together with a sample-barcoded 5' primer, a J-beta primer mix was included in a second PCR lasting about 7 to 12 cycles. TCRdb independently ran MiXCR on the 5' RACE reads; one entry per CDR3 protein. The profile covers approximately 1.5 million distinct CDR3 sequences, with about 45% appearing a single time and over 3.5% taken by the ten largest. The CDR3 extends over 15 amino acids. Deletions cut 3 bases from V and 10 bases from J, with 16 bases between. Germline CDR1 reads SGHVS; CDR2 reads FNYEAQ. This entry belongs to a study of blood T cells in healthy people across ages.

The TCR was taken from a woman aged 18-35 years in good health. The gene calls are TRBV7-6 and TRBJ1-6, with a weak D call TRBD1 (6 bases). The sequencing sample was made of blood. CDR3 in amino acids: CASSFSAGDSSPLHF. For the CDR3, the DNA is TGTGCCAGCAGCTTTAGCGCAGGGGATTCGTCACCCCTCCACTTT.